These 31 T cell receptor beta chains were all obtained from the same sample, sequenced in a study of follicular helper T cells after annual influenza vaccination. The table came from immunoSEQ multiplex PCR; TCRdb's copy has only in-frame clones and leaves some out. Among around 5,300 clones listed, over 85% were seen once. Time point meaning: 2013-2014 season, 7 days after vaccination. This specimen consisted of CXCR5+ CD38- circulating T follicular helper cells from blood, obtained 7 days after influenza vaccination. The subset denotes: circulating Tfh, non-naive CD4+CXCR5+PD-1+ (ICOS+CD38+ or ICOS-CD38-). Receptors originate from an adult who received the influenza vaccine.

The rearrangement links TRBV6-5 to TRBJ1-6, with D perhaps TRBD1 (6 bases). The V gene lost 10 bases and the J gene lost 12 bases, with 22 bases spanning the gap. CDR3 length: 14 residues. The germline CDR1 and CDR2 sequences are MNHEY and SVGAGI. CDR3 DNA: TGTGCCACCCCCCGCGGGGGCGGTCCCAAACCCCTCCACTTT. Translated, it gives CATPRGGGPKPLHF.

With regard to this clone: The junction shows a germline mismatch at one end, possibly a read error. V and J are TRBV7-7 and TRBJ2-1, with D tentatively TRBD2 (5 bases). Germline values: CDR1 SSHAT, CDR2 FNYEAQ (reference sequence). CDR3 length: 15 amino acids. The CDR3 DNA reads TGTGCTAGCAGCTTAGAGATGGGAGCGAAGAATGAGCAGTTCTTC. Its translation: CASSLEMGAKNEQFF.

This chain links TRBV30 with TRBJ1-2; no clear D gene. Germline V gene sequence: CDR1 GTSNPN, CDR2 SVGIG (reference sequence). There are 9 residues in the CDR3. CDR3 coding DNA: TGTGCTTACAGCACCGGCTACACCTTC. Translating gives CAYSTGYTF.

The chain recombines TRBV5-1 with TRBJ2-5; D might be TRBD1 (6 bases). This CDR3 contains 15 residues. V dropped 2 bases and J dropped 1 base, with 12 bases sitting between them. Germline loops: CDR1 SGHRS, CDR2 YFSETQ. The CDR3 is CASSLTGTPQETQYF. CDR3 bases: TGCGCCAGCAGCTTAACCGGGACACCCCAAGAGACCCAGTACTTC. The full variable domain, with the rest looked up from reference TRBV5-1 and TRBJ2-5, is KAGVTQTPRYLIKTRGQQVTLSCSPISGHRSVSWYQQTPGQGLQFLFEYFSETQRNKGNFPGRFSGRQFSNSRSEMNVSTLELGDSALYLCASSLTGTPQETQYFGPGTRLLVL.

V usage is TRBV2 and J usage is TRBJ1-5; D ambiguous. Trimming cost V 6 bases and J 5 bases, with 17 bases left between them. Germline CDR1 is SNHLY and CDR2 is FYNNEI. The CDR3 extends over 15 amino acids. This chain's CDR3 is CASSEMRGSDQPQHF. Written as DNA, the CDR3 is TGTGCCAGCAGCGAGATGAGAGGGTCAGATCAGCCCCAGCATTTT.

The chain uses TRBV5-6 and TRBJ1-2; 10 bases are a match to TRBD1. V shed 3 bases, J shed 6 bases, and the junction held 8 bases outside the gene matches. CDR1 SGHDT and CDR2 YYEEEE come from the germline V gene. The CDR3 has 15 amino acids. In DNA, the CDR3 is TGTGCCAGCAGCTACAGGACAGGGGGAAGTCATGGCTACACCTTC. It is translated as CASSYRTGGSHGYTF. The full variable domain, rest sourced from reference TRBV5-6 and TRBJ1-2, is DAGVTQSPTHLIKTRGQQVTLRCSPKSGHDTVSWYQQALGQGPQFIFQYYEEEERQRGNFPDRFSGHQFPNYSSELNVNALLLGDSALYLCASSYRTGGSHGYTFGSGTRLTVV.

The chain carries TRBV7-9 and TRBJ1-6; the match to TRBD1 covers 7 bases. CDR1 and CDR2 from the germline V gene are SEHNR and FQNEAQ (reference sequence). V gave up 4 bases and J gave up 5 bases; unmatched junction bases: 2. The CDR3 covers 14 residues. The CDR3 sequence: CASSSGQHNSPLHF. The CDR3 DNA sequence: TGTGCCAGCAGCTCGGGACAGCATAATTCACCCCTCCACTTT.

V usage is TRBV6-5 and J usage is TRBJ1-6; the D gene is possibly TRBD1 (5 bases). Germline CDR1 is MNHEY and CDR2 is SVGAGI. Trimming shortened V by 5 bases and J by 2 bases, and 10 bases separated the two germline ends. This CDR3 is built from 15 residues. In DNA, the CDR3 is TGTGCCAGCAGTCGCGCGGGGCCCTATAATTCACCCCTCCACTTT. Translated, it gives CASSRAGPYNSPLHF.

V is TRBV4-1 and J is TRBJ1-1, with 10 bases lining up with TRBD1. Trimming cost V 5 bases and J 1 base; bases outside gene matches: 4. CDR1 and CDR2 (germline): MGHRA, YSYEKL. This CDR3 has 15 residues. This CDR3 reads CASSKGDRGNTEAFF. CDR3 nucleotide sequence: TGCGCCAGCAGCAAGGGGGACAGGGGGAACACTGAAGCTTTCTTT.

The rearrangement joins TRBV7-3 to TRBJ2-2; D is ambiguous. The germline V gene encodes CDR1 SGHTA and CDR2 FQGTGA. Between the trimmed V and J ends, which lost 0 bases and 5 bases, there was a span of 7 bases. The CDR3 is 14 residues long. The CDR3 sequence: CASSLTSGTGELFF. For the CDR3, the DNA is TGTGCCAGCAGCTTAACTTCGGGTACCGGGGAGCTGTTTTTT.

The chain couples TRBV10-3 to TRBJ2-1, with 10 positions matching TRBD1. CDR3 length equals 14 residues. With V trimmed by 10 bases and J by 7 bases, 10 bases remained unmatched. CDR1 is ENHRY and CDR2 is SYGVKD in the germline V gene. CDR3 nucleotide sequence: TGTGCCACCAAAGGGACAGGGGAAAGAAATGAGCAGTTCTTC. Protein: CATKGTGERNEQFF.

CDR3 residues: CASSPFGDSSGNTIYF. For the CDR3, the DNA is TGTGCCAGCTCACCTTTCGGGGACAGCTCTGGAAACACCATATATTTT. The chain links TRBV18 to TRBJ1-3; 7 bases line up with TRBD1. The CDR3 spans 16 residues. V was clipped by 3 bases and J by 0 bases; unmatched bases: 5. Germline V gives CDR1 KGHSH, CDR2 LQKENI.

This chain joins TRBV4-1 and TRBJ2-1; tentative D call: TRBD2 (6 bases). CDR1 is MGHRA, CDR2 YSYEKL, per germline. The CDR3 spans 18 residues. The ends were cut back, 4 bases at V and 2 bases at J, with 21 bases in the middle. The CDR3 sequence: CASSRNTGDEAAYNEQFF. In DNA form, the CDR3 reads TGCGCCAGCAGCCGGAACACGGGGGACGAAGCGGCCTACAATGAGCAGTTCTTC.

The chain combines TRBV5-1 with TRBJ1-1, with 8 bases that match TRBD1. Germline CDR1 reads SGHRS; CDR2 reads YFSETQ. J lost 1 base, V lost 2 bases, and 1 base had no gene match. This CDR3 spans 14 amino acids. DNA for the CDR3: TGCGCCAGCAGCTTTACAGGGGGGAACACTGAAGCTTTCTTT. This sequence encodes CASSFTGGNTEAFF. The full variable domain, its missing parts supplied by reference TRBV5-1 and TRBJ1-1, is KAGVTQTPRYLIKTRGQQVTLSCSPISGHRSVSWYQQTPGQGLQFLFEYFSETQRNKGNFPGRFSGRQFSNSRSEMNVSTLELGDSALYLCASSFTGGNTEAFFGQGTRLTVV.

This clone was counted a single time. The chain recombines TRBV14 with TRBJ2-3, with 15 positions matching TRBD2. The germline gives CDR1 SGHDN, CDR2 FVKESK. The CDR3 runs to 18 residues. V dropped 4 bases and J dropped 0; count of bases not matched to a gene: 5. DNA for the CDR3: TGTGCCAGCAGCCCCGCGGGGACTAGCGGGAGGAGCACAGATACGCAGTATTTT. Translated, it gives CASSPAGTSGRSTDTQYF. The complete variable domain, with remaining parts taken from reference TRBV14 and TRBJ2-3, reads EAGVTQFPSHSVIEKGQTVTLRCDPISGHDNLYWYRRVMGKEIKFLLHFVKESKQDESGMPNNRFLAERTGGTYSTLKVQPAELEDSGVYFCASSPAGTSGRSTDTQYFGPGTRLTVL.

The chain couples TRBV5-4 to TRBJ2-5, with TRBD1 matching 7 bases. Germline V gene data show CDR1 as SGHNT and CDR2 as YYREEE (reference sequence). V lost 4 bases and J lost 6; bases outside the gene matches: 6. CDR3 length: 13 amino acids. Here the CDR3 reads CASSLTGTKTQYF. CDR3 bases: TGTGCCAGCAGCCTGACAGGGACCAAGACCCAGTACTTC.

The gene calls are TRBV27 and TRBJ1-1; D possibly corresponds to TRBD1 (5 bases). V dropped 6 bases and J dropped 2 bases, with 13 bases sitting between them. Germline CDR1 reads MNHEY; CDR2 reads SMNVEV (reference sequence). The CDR3 covers 14 residues. CDR3 nucleotide sequence: TGTGCCAGCAGCAGGGAGGCCTTTAACACTGAAGCTTTCTTT. Its translation: CASSREAFNTEAFF.

CDR3 sequence: CASSPPQAAFF. The CDR3 nucleotides read TGTGCCAGCAGCCCCCCCCAGGCAGCTTTCTTT. This rearrangement joins TRBV14 to TRBJ1-1; the D is unclear. The ends were cut back, 4 bases at V and 10 bases at J, with 10 bases in the middle. The length of the CDR3 is 11 residues. Looked up from germline, CDR1 is SGHDN and CDR2 is FVKESK.

The chain uses TRBV7-2 and TRBJ2-7; possible D gene TRBD1, 6 bases. The CDR3 length is 14 residues. CDR1 is SGHTA and CDR2 is FQGNSA in the germline V gene. The V and J ends lost 4 bases and 2 bases respectively, with 12 bases between them. CDR3 sequence: CASSSSPGAYEQYF. The CDR3 DNA reads TGTGCCAGCAGCTCAAGCCCAGGGGCCTACGAGCAGTACTTC.

This chain links TRBV6-4 with TRBJ2-1, with 9 positions matching TRBD2. Germline-derived CDR1 and CDR2 are MRHNA and SNTAGT. The V segment lost 4 bases and the J segment 6 bases; nucleotides outside the gene matches: 7. CDR3 length: 15 residues. The CDR3 nucleotides read TGTGCCAGCAGTGGGGATGCGGGGGGGAGCAATGAGCAGTTCTTC. Translating it yields CASSGDAGGSNEQFF.

Notes on this clone: At one of its ends the junction is not consistent with the germline gene, which may arise from a read error. This chain uses TRBV29-1 with TRBJ1-1; 8 bases line up with TRBD1. From germline, CDR1 is SQVTM and CDR2 ANQGSEA. The CDR3 has 10 residues. CDR3 DNA: TGCAGCGTTACAGGGGGTGAAGCTCTCTTT. This codes for CSVTGGEALF.

This rearrangement joins TRBV19 to TRBJ2-3; D is possibly TRBD2 (6 bases). Germline V gene lookup returns CDR1 LNHDA and CDR2 SQIVND (reference sequence). V lost 10 bases and J 2 bases, leaving 22 bases between the germline ends. This CDR3 is built from 16 residues. The CDR3 protein is CATQPWRGENTDTQYF. The DNA of the CDR3 is TGTGCCACCCAACCCTGGCGGGGCGAAAACACAGATACGCAGTATTTT.

This chain connects TRBV5-1 to TRBJ2-1, with D possibly TRBD2 on 5 matching bases. This CDR3 contains 14 residues. Trimming took off 0 bases at V and 4 bases at J, with 8 bases between the two ends. CDR1 is SGHRS, CDR2 YFSETQ, per germline. The CDR3 region is CASSLGEGYNEQFF. CDR3 nucleotide sequence: TGCGCCAGCAGCTTGGGAGAGGGATACAATGAGCAGTTCTTC.

This chain links TRBV18 with TRBJ1-1; perhaps TRBD1 as D (6 bases). CDR1 is KGHSH and CDR2 is LQKENI in the germline V gene. V shed 3 bases and J shed 1 base, with 6 bases lying between them. The CDR3 has 13 amino acids. The CDR3 is CASSPRGNTEAFF. CDR3 sequence (DNA): TGTGCCAGCTCACCCAGGGGGAACACTGAAGCTTTCTTT.

The chain couples TRBV1 to TRBJ2-7; TRBD1 was called by the table and not checked on the DNA. TRBV1 is classified as a pseudogene. The CDR3 loop spans 16 amino acids. The CDR3 coding sequence is TGCACCAGCAGCCAAAGGGGGCGGGGAAGCTCCTACGAGCAGTACTTC. It specifies CTSSQRGRGSSYEQYF.

The sample holds one count of this clone. The gene calls are TRBV5-1 and TRBJ1-2, with 7 bases fitting TRBD1. V gave up 4 bases and J gave up 5 bases; unmatched junction bases: 5. The CDR3 loop spans 13 amino acids. Germline lookup yields CDR1 SGHRS and CDR2 YFSETQ. The DNA of the CDR3 is TGCGCCAGCAGCCCAGACAGGGTTTATGGCTACACCTTC. This sequence encodes CASSPDRVYGYTF.

V and J are TRBV19 and TRBJ1-5; TRBD1 matches at 8 bases. This CDR3 region has 15 residues. Germline V gene data show CDR1 as LNHDA and CDR2 as SQIVND (reference sequence). Trimming at V came to 6 bases and at J to 2 bases, leaving 6 bases not matched to a gene. CDR3 in DNA: TGTGCCAGTAGCCAGGGGGCGCGGGGCAATCAGCCCCAGCATTTT. Its translation: CASSQGARGNQPQHF.

The rearrangement joins TRBV2 to TRBJ2-7, with D possibly TRBD2 on 6 matching bases. CDR1 is SNHLY, CDR2 FYNNEI, per germline. Trimming left V 4 bases short and J 1 base short, with 11 bases between. This CDR3 has 14 residues. CDR3 bases: TGTGCCAGCAGTGCGGGGGTCGTGTCCTACGAGCAGTACTTC. Residues: CASSAGVVSYEQYF.

V gene TRBV6-1 combines with J gene TRBJ2-1; 8 bases are shared with TRBD2. Germline V CDR1 and CDR2: MNHNS, SASEGT. CDR3 length: 15 amino acids. J gave up 2 bases and V 6 bases, and 6 bases lay outside the gene matches. The CDR3 DNA reads TGTGCCAGCAGCGAACTAGCGGTTCCCTACAATGAGCAGTTCTTC. It codes for CASSELAVPYNEQFF.

This rearrangement joins TRBV30 to TRBJ1-6, with a weak D call TRBD1 (6 bases). Trimming stripped 4 bases from V and 6 bases from J, with 16 bases between. The CDR3 spans 15 residues. In germline, CDR1 is GTSNPN, CDR2 SVGIG (reference sequence). CDR3 sequence: CAWTRWQGTNSPLHF. The CDR3 DNA is TGTGCCTGGACCCGGTGGCAGGGGACTAATTCACCCCTCCACTTT.

The chain joins TRBV4-1 to TRBJ2-1, with 8 bases aligning to TRBD2. V was pared by 1 base and J by 2 bases, with 1 base of the junction left unmatched. The CDR3 has 15 amino acids. Germline CDR1 MGHRA, CDR2 YSYEKL. DNA of the CDR3: TGCGCCAGCAGCCAAGTCGGGGGGGCCTACAATGAGCAGTTCTTC. It is translated as CASSQVGGAYNEQFF.